This TCR beta chain was sequenced for a study of blood T cell repertoires in COVID-19. Study as a whole: PBMCs, B-cell-depleted T cells, or T cells were the source of the cDNA or gDNA that made up the material.

As handled by the study authors: Reference gene primer amplification in the assay estimated nucleated cell counts. Method: immunoSEQ multiplex PCR; TCRdb's copy keeps in-frame clones and lacks some. D and trimming were read from the DNA, whereas the V and J calls and clone size are those reported in that table. In the table there are 20,000 to 25,000 clones, around 83% of which are singletons. Germline values: CDR1 SGHTA, CDR2 FQGNSA. The CDR3 contains 12 residues. V lost 4 bases and J 3 bases, leaving 4 bases between the germline ends. This sequence joins TRBV7-2 and TRBJ1-5; D is unresolved. The specimen sequenced was peripheral blood. The receptor comes from a man between 65 and 80 years old with acute or convalescent COVID-19. The CDR3 coding sequence is TGTGCCAGCAGCTCCGTCAATCAGCCCCAGCATTTT. Translating gives CASSSVNQPQHF.